This T cell receptor beta chain stems from a study of technical replicates of blood from several donors (dated by TCRdb to about 2017). The CDR3 runs 18 residues from the cysteine to the phenylalanine. CDR3 DNA is the only sequence kept; it has 54 bases, read in frame from the first base. Germline trimming amounts to 0 bases on V and 6 bases on J, with 14 as the count of junction bases outside the gene matches. This clone was detected once. The specificity of this receptor is unknown. No base quality values were provided; no much bigger clone lies one nucleotide off. The library was produced with the immunoSEQ multiplex PCR assay. TCRdb re-hosts the immuneACCESS table, in-frame sequences only. Its copies lack some clones; in the studies checked, an unresolved V gene accounts for under half of them, and the cause for the rest is not known. Present in this sample are more than 55,000 clones, 90% to 95% of which were seen just once. The ten largest account for about 4.9% of the sample.

The chain uses TRBV23-1 and TRBJ1-5; the central 7 bases match TRBD1. TRBV23-1 is an ORF, with its function uncertain. The source of this sequence is a human donor in good health. Some clones in this sample may be carry-over from other donors' samples. The sample was PBMCs. The CDR3 region reads CASSQSGGQCGRIQPQHF. The nucleotide sequence reads as follows: TGCGCCAGCAGTCAATCAGGGGGACAGTGCGGGAGGATTCAGCCCCAGCATTTT.